This TCR beta chain was documented in a study of blood T cell repertoires in COVID-19. Study information: Sites across the United States, Italy and Spain contributed samples from acute and convalescent COVID-19.

Original analysis: Reference gene primer amplification gave estimated nucleated cell counts. Some clones are missing from TCRdb's copy, which holds only in-frame ones; the method was immunoSEQ multiplex PCR. V, J and clone size are those of that table, while D and trimming were read from the DNA. Altogether about 71,000 clones are present, around 90% being singletons, with the ten largest covering 0.65% to 0.9%. The germline gives CDR1 SGDLS, CDR2 YYNGEE. This CDR3 is 16 amino acids long. V lost 0 bases to trimming and J lost 2 bases; unmatched junction nucleotides: 5. The chain employs TRBV9 and TRBJ1-3; 7 bases fit TRBD1. This clonotype was sampled from a woman older than 75 with acute or convalescent COVID-19. The specimen was peripheral blood. The CDR3 protein is CASSVVPGGTGNTIYF. CDR3 in DNA: TGTGCCAGCAGCGTAGTGCCAGGGGGTACTGGAAACACCATATATTTT.